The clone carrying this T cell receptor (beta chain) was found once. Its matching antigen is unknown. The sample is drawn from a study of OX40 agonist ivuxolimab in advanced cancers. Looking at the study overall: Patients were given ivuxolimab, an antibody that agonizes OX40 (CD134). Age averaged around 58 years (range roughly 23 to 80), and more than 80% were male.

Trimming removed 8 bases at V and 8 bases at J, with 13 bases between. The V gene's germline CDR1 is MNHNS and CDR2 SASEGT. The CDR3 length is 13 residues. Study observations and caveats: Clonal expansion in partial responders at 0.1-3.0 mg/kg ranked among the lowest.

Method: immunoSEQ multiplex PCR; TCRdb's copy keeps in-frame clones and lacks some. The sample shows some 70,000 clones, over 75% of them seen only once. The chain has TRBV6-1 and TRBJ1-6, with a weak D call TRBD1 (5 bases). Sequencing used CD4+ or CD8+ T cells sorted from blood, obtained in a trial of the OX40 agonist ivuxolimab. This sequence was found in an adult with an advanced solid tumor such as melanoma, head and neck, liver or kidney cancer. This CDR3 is CASGLAGHSPLHF. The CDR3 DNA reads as TGTGCCAGCGGCCTGGCGGGGCATTCACCCCTCCACTTT.